Listed below are T cell receptor beta chains from one sample, sequenced in a study of shared clonotypes between healthy human individuals. Data came from immunoSEQ multiplex PCR; TCRdb stores just in-frame clones and leaves some out. Here the sample spans 1,500,000 or so clones, approximately 98.5% being singletons. The sample consisted of naive CD4+ T cells sorted from blood. These receptors were obtained from a man between 25 and 39 years old in good health. Both conserved end residues are part of each CDR3. Fields, in order: V gene, J gene, D gene, clone size, CDR3 DNA, CDR3 protein. A D gene is named only where the DNA matches it firmly. Size is omitted from some rows. Given values are once, few, many or a class for expanded clones.

TRBV5-4	TRBJ2-5	NA	NA	TGTGCCAGCAGCGAATACAGGGAGCGGAAGACCCAGTACTTC	CASSEYRERKTQYF
TRBV5-4	TRBJ2-1	NA	NA	TGTGCCAGCAGCTCGAACCCAGGGGTGGATGAGCAGTTCTTC	CASSSNPGVDEQFF
TRBV5-1	TRBJ2-7	NA	NA	TGCGCCAGCAGCTTGAGGAGTCTCCCCTACGAGCAGTACTTC	CASSLRSLPYEQYF
TRBV28	TRBJ2-7	NA	NA	TGTGCCAGCAGTTTATTGGGCGAGAGGGTGCAGTACTTC	CASSLLGERVQYF
TRBV5-4	TRBJ2-5	NA	NA	TGTGCCAGCAGCTTCGGCGGTACCCAAGAGACCCAGTACTTC	CASSFGGTQETQYF
TRBV10-1	TRBJ2-5	NA	NA	TGCGCCAGCAGTGAGTCGATTCTCGAGACCCAGTACTTC	CASSESILETQYF
TRBV18	TRBJ1-3	NA	NA	TGTGCCAGCTCACCGATCGTTGGGGATTTGGAAAACACCATATATTTT	CASSPIVGDLENTIYF
TRBV6-5	TRBJ2-2	NA	once	TGTGCCAGCAGTTACTCGAACACGAACACCGGGGAGCTGTTTTTT	CASSYSNTNTGELFF
TRBV25-1	TRBJ2-2	TRBD2	NA	TGTGCCAGCAGTGATCCGGGACTAGCGGAGTTCAACACCGGGGAGCTGTTTTTT	CASSDPGLAEFNTGELFF
TRBV5-1	TRBJ1-4	TRBD1	NA	TGCGCCAGCAGAGGACAGGGGCAAGAAAAACTGTTTTTT	CASRGQGQEKLFF
TRBV7-9	TRBJ1-1	TRBD1	NA	TGTGCCAGCAGCTTAGTTCAGGGGGCTAGTGAAGCTTTCTTT	CASSLVQGASEAFF
TRBV25-1	TRBJ2-2	NA	NA	TGTGCCAGCAGTGAATCCCGGGTCCATGGCGGGGAGCTGTTTTTT	CASSESRVHGGELFF
TRBV27	TRBJ2-3	TRBD2	NA	TGTGCCAGCAGCCCAGGACTAGCGGGAACAGATACGCAGTATTTT	CASSPGLAGTDTQYF
TRBV9	TRBJ2-5	NA	NA	TGTGCCAGCAGCGTAGCTGACAGGTTGGCCCAGTACTTC	CASSVADRLAQYF
TRBV23-1	TRBJ1-5	TRBD1	once	TGCGCCAGCACCTACATCGGACAGGGGACGGTTCAGCCCCAGCATTTT	CASTYIGQGTVQPQHF
TRBV5-5	TRBJ1-2	TRBD1	NA	TGTGCCAGCAGCTTCCTCCGGGACAGGGGGCTGAATGGCTACACCTTC	CASSFLRDRGLNGYTF
TRBV5-4	TRBJ2-7	NA	NA	TGTGCCAGCAGCCGGACTGTTCAGTGGTCGGACGAGCAGTACTTC	CASSRTVQWSDEQYF
TRBV10-2	TRBJ1-1	TRBD1	NA	TGCGCCAGCGGGGACAGGGCCACTGAAGCTTTCTTT	CASGDRATEAFF
TRBV28	TRBJ2-3	TRBD2	NA	TGTGCCAGCAGTTTAGCTGACGGGAGGGCCACAGATACGCAGTATTTT	CASSLADGRATDTQYF
TRBV28	TRBJ1-5	NA	NA	TGTGCCAGCATGACGGTTAGCAATCAGCCCCAGCATTTT	CASMTVSNQPQHF
TRBV5-1	TRBJ2-2	TRBD2	NA	TGCGCCAGCAGCTTGGCCGGACTAGCGGGAGTCGGCACCGGGGAGCTGTTTTTT	CASSLAGLAGVGTGELFF
TRBV9	TRBJ2-1	NA	NA	TGTGCCAGCAGCGTAGCTCCGGGTCAGATGTCCAGGCTTCAATTCGGAGGTGAGCAGTTCTTC	CASSVAPGQMSRLQFGGEQFF
TRBV6-5	TRBJ2-5	TRBD1	NA	TGTGCCAGCAGAGGCGACAGGGGCCGAGAGACCCAGTACTTC	CASRGDRGRETQYF